This T cell receptor (beta chain) was obtained from a study of radiation and T cells in renal cell carcinoma. Study-level information: Nephrectomy followed 15 Gy stereotactic body radiation by 4 weeks. General observations from the study: No pretreatment tumor biopsies were available for baseline clonotypes. From baseline, blood top tumor clonotypes peaked at 2 weeks post-radiation.

About this clone itself: Its specificity is unknown.

Time point reported: blood 2 weeks post-SBRT. Stated treatment: 15 Gy SBRT to primary tumor, nephrectomy 4 weeks later. Radiation-treated patients gave blood at baseline, week 2 and week 4. The junction had 14 bases not matched to a gene; V was cut back by 6 bases and J by 5 bases. This CDR3 is 17 amino acids long. Per germline, CDR1 LNHDA and CDR2 SQIVND (reference sequence). TCRdb's table, derived via immunoSEQ multiplex PCR, lists solely in-frame clones and lacks some. Counted here are some 120,000 clones, approximately 75% occurring once; the ten biggest clones make up less than 2.5%. This clonotype originated in a woman aged 55-70 years with renal cell carcinoma. Source: blood, taken from a patient whose treatment included radiotherapy and nephrectomy. V usage is TRBV19 and J usage is TRBJ2-3, with 10 bases identical to TRBD2. The CDR3 region has the DNA TGTGCCAGTAGCTCGATCCCCCTAGCGGGAGTAGAAGATACGCAGTATTTT. Amino acids: CASSSIPLAGVEDTQYF. The variable domain in full, completed from reference TRBV19 and TRBJ2-3, reads DGGITQSPKYLFRKEGQNVTLSCEQNLNHDAMYWYRQDPGQGLRLIYYSQIVNDFQKGDIAEGYSVSREKKESFPLTVTSAQKNPTAFYLCASSSIPLAGVEDTQYFGPGTRLTVL.